Below are 28 T cell receptor beta chains sequenced from a single sample in a study of T cell responses to AZD1222 COVID-19 vaccine. The table came from immunoSEQ multiplex PCR; TCRdb's copy has only in-frame clones and leaves some out. The sample has some 130,000 clones, around nine tenths seen once; the top ten hold 1.5% to 2%. Here the sequenced sample was peripheral blood, taken on day 0 of AZD1222 vaccination. Receptors originate from an adult in good health.

This chain links TRBV6-5 with TRBJ1-5, with D tentatively TRBD1 (5 bases). The CDR3 runs 15 residues. Looked up from germline, CDR1 is MNHEY and CDR2 is SVGAGI. The V end was cut by 4 bases, the J end by 3 bases, with 13 bases between. For the CDR3, the DNA is TGTGCCAGCAGTTGGGGATGGGACTCCAATCAGCCCCAGCATTTT. It translates to CASSWGWDSNQPQHF.

This clone has a single count. This chain links TRBV7-3 with TRBJ1-6; 10 bases fit TRBD1. The CDR3 extends over 15 amino acids. The J segment lost 8 bases and the V segment lost 6 bases, leaving 7 bases of the junction unmatched. The V gene's germline CDR1 is SGHTA and CDR2 FQGTGA. DNA of the CDR3: TGTGCCAGCAGACCCCCCGGGACAGGGGATTCACCCCTCCACTTT. Its protein product is CASRPPGTGDSPLHF.

The chain carries TRBV27 and TRBJ2-7; D is uncertain. The CDR3 is 16 amino acids. V lost 0 bases and J lost 2, with 14 bases in between. Germline V gene data show CDR1 as MNHEY and CDR2 as SMNVEV (reference sequence). For the CDR3, the DNA is TGTGCCAGCAGTTTATCGAGCAGAAGGGCAACCTACGAGCAGTACTTC. It specifies CASSLSSRRATYEQYF.

The V and J genes are TRBV6-5 and TRBJ2-3, with TRBD2 matching over 7 bases. Losses at the gene ends were 4 bases for V and 4 bases for J; bases not matched to a gene: 8. Looked up from germline, CDR1 is MNHEY and CDR2 is SVGAGI. CDR3 size: 15 residues. The CDR3 sequence is CASSFSAGAADTQYF. Here the CDR3 DNA reads TGTGCCAGCAGTTTCTCCGCGGGAGCTGCAGATACGCAGTATTTT.

The chain carries TRBV19 and TRBJ1-3; D possibly corresponds to TRBD1 (5 bases). V dropped 10 bases and J dropped 1 base, with 14 bases sitting between them. The CDR3 sequence is 14 residues long. Per the germline V gene, CDR1 is LNHDA and CDR2 is SQIVND (reference sequence). For the CDR3, the DNA is TGTGCCATTTCAGCGGGGCCGTCTGGAAACACCATATATTTT. Amino acid sequence: CAISAGPSGNTIYF.

The rearrangement links TRBV7-2 to TRBJ1-1; D uncertain. Germline CDR1 reads SGHTA; CDR2 reads FQGNSA. Trimming removed 5 bases from V and 6 bases from J, with 19 bases in between. CDR3 length: 15 residues. CDR3 in amino acids: CASSLFLTARAEAFF. The CDR3 DNA reads as TGTGCCAGCAGCCTATTTCTTACGGCGAGGGCTGAAGCTTTCTTT.

This clone was detected only once. The chain has TRBV12-3 or TRBV12-4 and TRBJ2-1; D remains unclear. Trimming took 6 bases from V and 10 from J, leaving 13 bases between them. The CDR3 totals 12 residues. The CDR3 DNA is TGTGCCAGCAGACGAGCTCGTATCGAGCAGTTCTTC. It codes for CASRRARIEQFF.

The chain carries TRBV3-1 (or the pseudogene TRBV3-2) and TRBJ1-6; no clear D gene. V lost 4 bases and J 5 bases, leaving 12 bases between the germline ends. The CDR3 extends over 15 amino acids. CDR1 and CDR2 (germline): LGHDT, YNNKEL (reference sequence). The CDR3 spells CASSPWSADNSPLHF. The CDR3, as DNA: TGTGCCAGCAGCCCTTGGTCAGCAGATAATTCACCCCTCCACTTT.

The V call is TRBV5-1, the J call TRBJ2-2, with 7 bases aligning to TRBD2. V shed 0 bases and J 4 bases; nucleotides not matched to a gene: 3. This CDR3 comprises 15 residues. Germline assignment: CDR1 SGHRS and CDR2 YFSETQ. The CDR3 coding sequence is TGCGCCAGCAGCTTGGTGGCGGGGGTCACCGGGGAGCTGTTTTTT. Encoded protein: CASSLVAGVTGELFF. The complete variable domain, with remaining parts taken from reference TRBV5-1 and TRBJ2-2, reads KAGVTQTPRYLIKTRGQQVTLSCSPISGHRSVSWYQQTPGQGLQFLFEYFSETQRNKGNFPGRFSGRQFSNSRSEMNVSTLELGDSALYLCASSLVAGVTGELFFGEGSRLTVL.

The V gene is TRBV11-2, the J gene TRBJ2-7; D gene uncertain. V was pared by 0 bases and J by 4 bases, with 7 bases between. The CDR3 has 13 amino acids. Per germline, CDR1 SGHAT and CDR2 FQNNGV. Written as DNA, the CDR3 is TGTGCCAGCAGCTTAGAAACGGAGTACGAGCAGTACTTC. It is translated as CASSLETEYEQYF. The complete variable domain, with remaining parts taken from reference TRBV11-2 and TRBJ2-7, reads EAGVAQSPRYKIIEKRQSVAFWCNPISGHATLYWYQQILGQGPKLLIQFQNNGVVDDSQLPKDRFSAERLKGVDSTLKIQPAKLEDSAVYLCASSLETEYEQYFGPGTRLTVT.

The chain uses TRBV2 and TRBJ1-2, with 7 bases aligning to TRBD1. This CDR3 is built from 15 residues. V shed 6 bases and J 1 base; nucleotides not matched to a gene: 8. Per the germline V gene, CDR1 is SNHLY and CDR2 is FYNNEI. CDR3 sequence: CASRPTGTYNYGYTF. DNA for the CDR3: TGTGCCAGCAGGCCGACAGGGACCTATAACTATGGCTACACCTTC.

J is TRBJ1-1 and V is TRBV6-6; 8 bases match TRBD1. Germline V CDR1 and CDR2: MNHNY, SVGAGI (reference sequence). V gave up 5 bases and J gave up 0 bases; unmatched junction bases: 11. The CDR3 runs 17 residues. CDR3 residues: CASSPMDRATLNTEAFF. CDR3 nucleotides: TGTGCCAGCAGTCCGATGGACAGGGCAACTTTGAACACTGAAGCTTTCTTT.

This clone showed up just a few times. This rearrangement joins TRBV11-1 to TRBJ1-4, with D possibly TRBD1 on 5 matching bases. CDR1 is SGHAT and CDR2 is FQDESV in the germline V gene (reference sequence). The CDR3 is 15 amino acids. Trimming pared 5 bases from V and 3 bases from J, leaving 13 bases between. The CDR3 region has the DNA TGTGCCAGCAGCCCCACCGCGGGGGCTAATGAAAAACTGTTTTTT. Its translation: CASSPTAGANEKLFF.

V gene TRBV27 combines with J gene TRBJ1-2; no clear D gene. Germline CDR1 reads MNHEY; CDR2 reads SMNVEV (reference sequence). The CDR3 length is 15 residues. With 6 bases removed from V and 4 bases from J, the gap between germline ends came to 18 bases. The CDR3 bases are TGTGCCAGCAGAAAGGGCGATTCTCTGGGCTATGGCTACACCTTC. It translates to CASRKGDSLGYGYTF.

The CDR3 nucleotides read TGTGCCAGCAGCTTAGAGATCAATAACTATGGCTACACCTTC. This sequence encodes CASSLEINNYGYTF. The chain is built from TRBV7-2 and TRBJ1-2, with D uncertain. Germline V gene data show CDR1 as SGHTA and CDR2 as FQGNSA. This CDR3 spans 14 amino acids. V was trimmed by 1 base and J by 1 base, leaving 7 bases between them.

This chain uses TRBV9 with TRBJ2-1; 11 bases are a match to TRBD2. Germline V lookup: CDR1 SGDLS, CDR2 YYNGEE. The ends lost 3 bases at V and 15 bases at J; junction bases unmatched: 11. This CDR3 comprises 14 residues. The CDR3: CASSATSGARASFF. In DNA, the CDR3 is TGTGCCAGCAGCGCGACTAGCGGGGCCCGAGCATCGTTCTTC.

This clone was seen only once. V and J are TRBV6-1 and TRBJ1-6; D not certain. The ends were cut back, 0 bases at V and 0 bases at J, with 9 bases in the middle. The CDR3 is made up of 17 amino acids. Germline V gene lookup returns CDR1 MNHNS and CDR2 SASEGT. The CDR3 DNA sequence: TGTGCCAGCAGTGAAGCGCCCCCGAGCTCCTATAATTCACCCCTCCACTTT. This encodes CASSEAPPSSYNSPLHF.

The V gene is TRBV4-1, the J gene TRBJ1-4; no definite D call. V gave up 3 bases and J gave up 2 bases, with 25 bases separating them. The CDR3 spans 20 residues. Germline CDR1 is MGHRA and CDR2 is YSYEKL. The CDR3 nucleotides are TGCGCCAGCAGCCACGCATTCTCGCAGGCGGGGAGGCGGACTAATGAAAAACTGTTTTTT. It specifies CASSHAFSQAGRRTNEKLFF.

The DNA of the CDR3 is TGTGCCAGCAGCGGGACAGGAACCTCCTACAATGAGCAGTTCTTC. The encoded protein is CASSGTGTSYNEQFF. J is TRBJ2-1 and V is TRBV2, with 8 bases matching TRBD1. Germline V gives CDR1 SNHLY, CDR2 FYNNEI. V lost 6 bases to trimming and J lost 0 bases; unmatched junction nucleotides: 4. There are 15 residues in the CDR3.

The rearrangement links TRBV5-4 to TRBJ1-2, with 7 positions matching TRBD1. V lost 7 bases, J lost 6 bases, and 12 bases stayed unmatched. The CDR3 extends over 14 amino acids. Germline lookup yields CDR1 SGHNT and CDR2 YYREEE (reference sequence). The CDR3 coding sequence is TGTGCCAGCGCCAGGGTAGGGGGCGAAAATGGCTACACCTTC. It translates to CASARVGGENGYTF.

This sequence joins TRBV19 and TRBJ2-6, with unresolved D. Trimming shortened V by 6 bases and J by 1 base, and 7 bases separated the two germline ends. The germline CDR1 and CDR2 sequences are LNHDA and SQIVND (reference sequence). The CDR3 is made up of 14 amino acids. CDR3 sequence (DNA): TGTGCCAGTAGCGAGCAATCTGGGGCCAACGTCCTGACTTTC. Its protein product is CASSEQSGANVLTF.

The chain has TRBV5-1 and TRBJ2-2; the D is unclear. Germline-derived CDR1 and CDR2 are SGHRS and YFSETQ. This CDR3 is 14 amino acids long. Trimming cost V 0 bases and J 2 bases, with 5 bases left between them. CDR3 DNA sequence: TGCGCCAGCAGCTTGGCCACAAACACCGGGGAGCTGTTTTTT. It encodes CASSLATNTGELFF.

The chain couples TRBV6-5 to TRBJ1-2; D may be TRBD1 (5 bases). This CDR3 spans 11 amino acids. From germline, CDR1 is MNHEY and CDR2 SVGAGI. Trimming left V 6 bases short and J 6 bases short, with 8 bases between. The CDR3 DNA reads as TGTGCCAGCAGCCAGGGAGATGGCTACACCTTC. Protein product: CASSQGDGYTF.

This clone appeared a single time. The chain is built from TRBV12-5 and TRBJ1-2, with TRBD1 identical over 7 bases. Germline V CDR1 and CDR2: LGHNT, FRNRAP. J lost 1 base, V lost 2 bases, and 4 bases had no gene match. The CDR3 is 15 amino acids. The CDR3 DNA sequence: TGTGCTAGTGGTTTGACCCAGGGGGGTAACTATGGCTACACCTTC. It translates to CASGLTQGGNYGYTF.

The V and J genes are TRBV5-5 and TRBJ2-3; TRBD2 aligns across 8 bases. The germline gives CDR1 SGHKS, CDR2 YYEKEE (reference sequence). V was clipped by 0 bases and J by 4 bases; unmatched bases: 13. This CDR3 contains 18 residues. The CDR3 DNA sequence: TGTGCCAGCAGCTTGGGTGAGGCCGGGAGGGGGAATCCAGATACGCAGTATTTT. Its protein is CASSLGEAGRGNPDTQYF.

In this sample, this clone turned up once. The chain employs TRBV5-5 and TRBJ1-3; D is possibly TRBD1 (6 bases). Germline assignment: CDR1 SGHKS and CDR2 YYEKEE (reference sequence). V was pared by 3 bases and J by 3 bases, with 10 bases between. The CDR3 sequence is 14 residues long. The CDR3 DNA sequence: TGTGCCAGCAGCTCAGGGGTTTTTGGAAACACCATATATTTT. This sequence encodes CASSSGVFGNTIYF. The variable domain in full, completed from reference TRBV5-5 and TRBJ1-3, reads DAGVTQSPTHLIKTRGQQVTLRCSPISGHKSVSWYQQVLGQGPQFIFQYYEKEERGRGNFPDRFSARQFPNYSSELNVNALLLGDSALYLCASSSGVFGNTIYFGEGSWLTVV.

The V and J genes are TRBV29-1 and TRBJ1-3; D remains unclear. The V gene lost 6 bases and the J gene lost 0 bases, with 12 bases spanning the gap. The length of the CDR3 is 14 residues. The germline V gene has CDR1 SQVTM and CDR2 ANQGSEA. The CDR3 sequence is CSVFWENSGNTIYF. CDR3 in DNA: TGCAGCGTCTTCTGGGAGAACTCTGGAAACACCATATATTTT.

This chain connects TRBV15 to TRBJ2-7; 9 bases match TRBD2. Germline V gene lookup returns CDR1 LNHNV and CDR2 YYDKDF (reference sequence). Trimming cost V 0 bases and J 2 bases; bases outside gene matches: 5. This CDR3 has 16 amino acids. The CDR3 reads CATSRDSGGRAYEQYF. CDR3 DNA sequence: TGTGCCACCAGCAGAGATAGCGGGGGCCGCGCCTACGAGCAGTACTTC.